This T cell receptor (beta chain) was obtained from a study of blood T cell repertoires in COVID-19. Study overall: COVID-19 samples collected from the United States, Italy and Spain covered acute and convalescent phases. PBMCs, B-cell-depleted T cells, or T cells provided the cDNA or gDNA that made up the material.

Germline V gene lookup returns CDR1 MNHEY and CDR2 SVGEGT. The CDR3 sequence is 15 residues long. The V segment lost 2 bases and the J segment 4 bases; nucleotides outside the gene matches: 7. The repertoire was sequenced with immunoSEQ multiplex PCR; TCRdb's copy has only in-frame clones and lacks some. This table holds roughly 68,000 clones, approximately 90% found once. The chain recombines TRBV6-2 or TRBV6-3 with TRBJ1-2; 7 bases map to TRBD1. Material for sequencing was peripheral blood. This receptor was taken from an elderly woman with active COVID-19. The CDR3 spells CASSYNRQGGYGYTF. The CDR3 coding sequence is TGTGCCAGCAGTTACAACCGTCAGGGGGGCTATGGCTACACCTTC.